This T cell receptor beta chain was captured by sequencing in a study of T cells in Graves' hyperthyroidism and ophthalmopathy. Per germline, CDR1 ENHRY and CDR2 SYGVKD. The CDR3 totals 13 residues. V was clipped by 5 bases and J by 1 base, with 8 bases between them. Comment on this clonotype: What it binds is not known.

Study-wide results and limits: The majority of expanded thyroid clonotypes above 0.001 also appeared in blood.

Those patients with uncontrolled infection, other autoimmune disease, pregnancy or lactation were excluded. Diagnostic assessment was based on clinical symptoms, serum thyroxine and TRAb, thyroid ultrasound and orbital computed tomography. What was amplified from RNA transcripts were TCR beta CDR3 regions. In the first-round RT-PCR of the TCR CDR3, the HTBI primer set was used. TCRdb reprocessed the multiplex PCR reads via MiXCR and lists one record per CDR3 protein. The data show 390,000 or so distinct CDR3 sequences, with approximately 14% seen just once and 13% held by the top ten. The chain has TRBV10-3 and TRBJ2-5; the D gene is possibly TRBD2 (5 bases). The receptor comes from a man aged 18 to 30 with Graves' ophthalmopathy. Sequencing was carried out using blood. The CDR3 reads CAISSRGQETQYF. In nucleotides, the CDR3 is TGTGCCATCAGTTCCCGGGGCCAAGAGACCCAGTACTTC.